This is a list of T cell receptor beta chains from one sample in a study of blood T cell repertoires in COVID-19. Here immunoSEQ multiplex PCR was the method, and the copy in TCRdb shows in-frame clones only, minus some. This sample has around 180,000 clones, with approximately 86% found just once. The sequenced sample was peripheral blood. The receptor set was obtained from a woman aged 80 or over with active or convalescent COVID-19. Each CDR3 is given without its conserved first and last residue. The order of the fields is clone size, J gene, V gene, CDR3 protein. The size entry is marked missing in some rows and otherwise reads once, few, many or a size class.

>.|TRBJ1-1|TRBV7-2
ASSGTRGTEAF
>.|TRBJ1-1|TRBV5-4
ASSLGFGGTEAF
>once|TRBJ2-7|TRBV5-1
ASSPGLTTYEQY
>few|TRBJ1-2|TRBV19
ASSIVVADSNYGYT
>.|TRBJ1-5|TRBV19
ASSTRDRGGSGNQPQH
>.|TRBJ2-1|TRBV4-2
ASSQGPLSGGSYNEQF
>.|TRBJ2-1|TRBV19
ASSVLANTGYNEQF
>.|TRBJ1-2|TRBV19
ASSTIDREGYT
>.|TRBJ2-3|TRBV29-1
SVRTGGTDTQY
>.|TRBJ2-5|TRBV28
ASSLSGQGIEETQY
>.|TRBJ1-1|TRBV30
AWSARGQGLNTEAF
>.|TRBJ2-5|TRBV30
AWSLIAVQETQY
>.|TRBJ1-1|TRBV5-1
ASSLTTGPNTEAF
>.|TRBJ2-3|TRBV5-4
ASSLRAGGADTQY
>.|TRBJ1-2|TRBV15
ATSTPLGERYGYT
>.|TRBJ2-7|TRBV18
ASSDLAGSSYEQY
>once|TRBJ2-2|TRBV5-1
ASSLGQVTGELF
>.|TRBJ1-6|TRBV7-3
ASSSGQGQPLH
>.|TRBJ2-1|TRBV14
ASSQDRLAGVGEQF
>few|TRBJ1-2|TRBV2
ASRWSDARTNYGYT
>once|TRBJ2-1|TRBV7-8
ASSWGLAGSYNEQF
>.|TRBJ1-4|TRBV6-5
ASSYAARSYEKLF
>.|TRBJ2-1|TRBV18
ASSPPGQGFPNEQF
>.|TRBJ2-7|TRBV12-3/TRBV12-4
ASSSDRFYEQY
>.|TRBJ1-5|TRBV7-8
ASSLESFISNQPQH
>.|TRBJ2-7|TRBV2
ASRAGLSYEQY
>.|TRBJ1-1|TRBV19
ASRGGQLNTEAF